The present T cell receptor beta chain was sequenced within a study of identical twins. TCRdb ran MiXCR on the 5' RACE reads and lists one entry per CDR3 protein. This table has hundreds of thousands of distinct CDR3 sequences, roughly 18% appearing once. With no exceptions, donors were healthy Caucasians. There are a few counts of this clonotype. In addition, the sample was reused for a study of T cells expressing NK-cell markers. That study reports: The authors sequenced eight donors, of whom seven were HCMV-seropositive and one was seronegative.

This receptor was obtained from a woman younger than 30 in good health. The specimen was PBMCs.

The CDR3 loop is CASSLTGGVDQPQHF. CDR3 sequence (DNA): TGTGCCAGCAGTTTAACAGGGGGCGTAGATCAGCCCCAGCATTTT. The rearrangement uses TRBV12-3 or TRBV12-4 and TRBJ1-5, with TRBD1 matching 9 bases. The CDR3 covers 15 residues. V trimming: 2 bases; J trimming: 5 bases; junction bases outside the gene matches: 4.